One TCR beta chain is described in this entry. Its antigen is unidentified. These data come from a study of shared clonotypes between healthy human individuals. General study findings and limits: The sole specimen, blood, was sampled, and tissue repertoires likely differ.

The study drew all its donors from Caucasian adults living in Nashville, Tennessee. The authors ran the assay at deep level. Replicate PCRs for sorted subsets used around 190 ng DNA; this equaled 30,000 to 35,000 T cell genomes. Sequencing was performed with immunoSEQ multiplex PCR; in TCRdb, only in-frame clones are kept and a portion is missing. Among approximately 330,000 clones listed, around 70% were seen once. Germline lookup yields CDR1 MNHNS and CDR2 SASEGT. With 4 bases clipped from V and 3 bases from J, the junction kept 0 bases outside the gene matches. The CDR3 covers 15 residues. The chain links TRBV6-1 to TRBJ2-1; 13 nucleotides align to TRBD2. Input material: memory CD4+ T cells sorted from blood. Subset defined: CD45RA-negative fraction. The source of this sequence is a man aged 30 to 39 in good health. CDR3 sequence reads: CASSGTSGSYNEQFF. The CDR3 nucleotides read TGTGCCAGCAGTGGGACTAGCGGGAGCTACAATGAGCAGTTCTTC.